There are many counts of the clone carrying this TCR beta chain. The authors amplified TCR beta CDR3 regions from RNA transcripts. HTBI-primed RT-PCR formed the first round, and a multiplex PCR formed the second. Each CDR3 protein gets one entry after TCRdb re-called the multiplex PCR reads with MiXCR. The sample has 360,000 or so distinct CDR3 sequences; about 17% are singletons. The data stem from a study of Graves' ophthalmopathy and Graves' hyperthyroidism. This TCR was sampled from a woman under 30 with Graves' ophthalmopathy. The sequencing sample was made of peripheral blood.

The CDR3 protein is CASRKKGYSNQPQHF. The CDR3 nucleotides read TGTGCCAGCCGGAAAAAGGGCTATAGCAATCAGCCCCAGCATTTT. The V gene is TRBV6-5, the J gene TRBJ1-5; D is ambiguous. Trimming removed 8 bases from V and 0 bases from J, with 14 bases in between. The CDR3 extends over 15 amino acids. CDR1 and CDR2 from the germline V gene are MNHEY and SVGAGI.